These T cell receptor beta chains were read from a single sample in a study of blood T cell repertoires in COVID-19. The repertoire was sequenced with immunoSEQ multiplex PCR; TCRdb's copy has only in-frame clones and lacks some. The top ten hold approximately 4.2% of the sample, which has 200,000 to 250,000 clones, around 85% seen once. Input material: PBMCs or T cells enriched from blood (not recorded which). The source of these receptors is a woman aged 40 to 55 with acute COVID-19. CDR3s leave out the opening cysteine and the closing phenylalanine or tryptophan. Fields, in order: V gene, J gene, CDR3 protein.

TRBV5-1,TRBJ2-5,ASRLETGIVRETQY
TRBV3-1/TRBV3-2,TRBJ1-1,ASSRGQVAF
TRBV30,TRBJ1-6,AWSGRVSPLH
TRBV28,TRBJ2-1,ASSLAARGNEQF
TRBV11-2,TRBJ2-1,ASRPLSGRAGNEQF
TRBV28,TRBJ2-2,ASRRPGNTGELF
TRBV6-4,TRBJ2-1,ASSASRGGYNEQF
TRBV20-1,TRBJ2-5,SASEFGVWGTQY
TRBV6-5,TRBJ1-1,ASRSDRGATEAF
TRBV7-6,TRBJ2-7,ASSPGRTSGREQY
TRBV24-1,TRBJ2-1,ATSGVSGAAYNEQF
TRBV5-1,TRBJ2-1,ASNKEVEQF
TRBV27,TRBJ1-1,ASSSTGTGAAEAF
TRBV5-4,TRBJ2-7,ASSPNNWGGGEQY
TRBV28,TRBJ2-3,ASRLPLTDTQY
TRBV3-1/TRBV3-2,TRBJ1-5,ASSPSGAVNQPQH
TRBV28,TRBJ1-6,ASTRPDSKNSPLH
TRBV2,TRBJ2-3,ASSEGKGLAGGTDTQY
TRBV7-9,TRBJ2-2,ASSLDSRGPGELF
TRBV19,TRBJ1-1,ASTRDMNTEAF
TRBV9,TRBJ2-7,ASSASPGSYYEQY
TRBV27,TRBJ1-5,ASSLPGQGASCRPQH